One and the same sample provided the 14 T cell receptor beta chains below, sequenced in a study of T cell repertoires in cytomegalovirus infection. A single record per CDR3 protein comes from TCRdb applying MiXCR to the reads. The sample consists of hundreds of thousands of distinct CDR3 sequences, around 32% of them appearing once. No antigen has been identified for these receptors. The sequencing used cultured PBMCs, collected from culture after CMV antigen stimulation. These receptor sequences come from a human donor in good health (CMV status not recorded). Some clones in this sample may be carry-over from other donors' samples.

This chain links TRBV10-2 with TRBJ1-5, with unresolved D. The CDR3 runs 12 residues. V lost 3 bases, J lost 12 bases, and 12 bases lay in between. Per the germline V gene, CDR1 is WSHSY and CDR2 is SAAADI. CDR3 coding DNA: TGCGCCAGCAGTGATTGGGGTTGGGACCAGCATTTT. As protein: CASSDWGWDQHF.

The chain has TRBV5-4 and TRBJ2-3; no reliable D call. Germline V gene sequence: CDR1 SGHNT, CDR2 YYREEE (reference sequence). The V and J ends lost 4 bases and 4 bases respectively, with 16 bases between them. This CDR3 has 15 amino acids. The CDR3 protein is CASSRRGTVADTQYF. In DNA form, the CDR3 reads TGTGCCAGCAGCCGGCGCGGTACGGTTGCAGATACGCAGTATTTT.

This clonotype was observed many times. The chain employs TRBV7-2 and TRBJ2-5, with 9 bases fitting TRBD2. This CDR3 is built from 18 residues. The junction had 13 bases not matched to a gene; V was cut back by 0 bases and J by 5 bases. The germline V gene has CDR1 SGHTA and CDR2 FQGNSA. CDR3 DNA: TGTGCCAGCAGCTTAGCTGGCGGGGGGGCCAAGGCGTACGAGACCCAGTACTTC. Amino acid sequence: CASSLAGGGAKAYETQYF.

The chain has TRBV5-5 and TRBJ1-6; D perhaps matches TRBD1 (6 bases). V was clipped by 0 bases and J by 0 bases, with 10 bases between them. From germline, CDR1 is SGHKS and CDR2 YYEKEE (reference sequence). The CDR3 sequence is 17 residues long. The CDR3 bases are TGTGCCAGCAGCTTGGTGACAGGCCGCTCCTATAATTCACCCCTCCACTTT. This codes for CASSLVTGRSYNSPLHF.

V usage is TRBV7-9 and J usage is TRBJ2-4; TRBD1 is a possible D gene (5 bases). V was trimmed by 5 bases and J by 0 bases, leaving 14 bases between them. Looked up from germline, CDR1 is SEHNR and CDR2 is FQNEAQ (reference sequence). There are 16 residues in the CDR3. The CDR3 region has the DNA TGTGCCAGCAGCCCCGTTGGGGCCCTAGCCAAAAACATTCAGTACTTC. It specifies CASSPVGALAKNIQYF.

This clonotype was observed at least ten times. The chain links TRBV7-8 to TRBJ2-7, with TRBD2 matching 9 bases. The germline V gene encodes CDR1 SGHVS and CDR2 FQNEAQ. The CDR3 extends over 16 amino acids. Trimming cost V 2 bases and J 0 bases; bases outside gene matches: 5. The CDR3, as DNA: TGTGCCAGCAGCTTACGTCCTAGCGGGGCCTCCTACGAGCAGTACGTC. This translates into CASSLRPSGASYEQYV.

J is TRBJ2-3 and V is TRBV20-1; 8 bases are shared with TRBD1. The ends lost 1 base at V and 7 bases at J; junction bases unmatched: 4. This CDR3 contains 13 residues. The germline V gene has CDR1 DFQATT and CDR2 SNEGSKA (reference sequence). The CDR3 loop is CSARATGDNTQYF. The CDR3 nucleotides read TGCAGTGCTAGAGCGACAGGGGATAATACGCAGTATTTT.

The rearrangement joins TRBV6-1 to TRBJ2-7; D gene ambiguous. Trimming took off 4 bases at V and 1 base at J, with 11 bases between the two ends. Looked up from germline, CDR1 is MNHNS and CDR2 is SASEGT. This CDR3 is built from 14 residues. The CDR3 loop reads CASSAGWRSYEQYF. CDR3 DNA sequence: TGTGCCAGCAGTGCAGGCTGGAGATCCTACGAGCAGTACTTC.

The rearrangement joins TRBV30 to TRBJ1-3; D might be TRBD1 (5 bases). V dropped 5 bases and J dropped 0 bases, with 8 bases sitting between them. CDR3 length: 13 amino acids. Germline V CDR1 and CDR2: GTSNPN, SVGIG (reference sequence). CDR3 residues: CAWSGSSGNTIYF. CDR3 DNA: TGTGCCTGGTCAGGGAGCTCTGGAAACACCATATATTTT.

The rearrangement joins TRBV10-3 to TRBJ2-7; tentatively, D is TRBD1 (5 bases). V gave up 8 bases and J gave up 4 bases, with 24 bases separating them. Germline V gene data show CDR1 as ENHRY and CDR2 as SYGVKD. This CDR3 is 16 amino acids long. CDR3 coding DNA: TGTGCCATCTCCGGGCCAGGGATAGTCTCCGAATACGAGCAGTACTTC. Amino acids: CAISGPGIVSEYEQYF.

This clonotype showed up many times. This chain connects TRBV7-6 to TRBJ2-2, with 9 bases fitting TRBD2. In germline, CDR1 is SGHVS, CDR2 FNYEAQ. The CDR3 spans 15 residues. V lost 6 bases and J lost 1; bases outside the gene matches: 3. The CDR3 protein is CASSWTSENTGELFF. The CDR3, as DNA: TGTGCCAGCAGTTGGACTAGCGAGAACACCGGGGAGCTGTTTTTT.

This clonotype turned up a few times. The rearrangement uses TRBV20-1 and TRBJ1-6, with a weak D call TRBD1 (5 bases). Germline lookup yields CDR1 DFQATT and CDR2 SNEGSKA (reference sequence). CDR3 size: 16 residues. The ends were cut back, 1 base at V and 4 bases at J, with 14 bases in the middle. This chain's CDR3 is CSARAGQGRYNSPLHF. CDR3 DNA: TGCAGTGCTAGAGCTGGGCAGGGACGATATAATTCACCCCTCCACTTT.

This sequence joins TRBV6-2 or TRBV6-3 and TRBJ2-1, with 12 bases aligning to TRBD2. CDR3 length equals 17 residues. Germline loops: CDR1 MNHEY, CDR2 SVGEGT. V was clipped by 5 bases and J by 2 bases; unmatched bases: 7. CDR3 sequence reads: CASSPGTSGLTYNEQFF. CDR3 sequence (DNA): TGTGCCAGCAGTCCTGGGACTAGCGGGCTGACCTACAATGAGCAGTTCTTC.

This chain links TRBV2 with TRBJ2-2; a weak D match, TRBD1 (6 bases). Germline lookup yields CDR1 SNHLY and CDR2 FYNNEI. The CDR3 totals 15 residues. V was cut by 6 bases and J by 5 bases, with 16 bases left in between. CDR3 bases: TGTGCCAGCAGCGAGGACAGTCTAGATACCGGGGAGCTGTTTTTT. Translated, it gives CASSEDSLDTGELFF.